The 26 T cell receptor beta chains presented below share a single source sample, sequenced in a study of T-cell reconstitution after alpha-beta-depleted transplantation in children (dated by TCRdb to about 2016). The library was prepared using PCR. Sequencing was carried out with an Illumina HiSeq 2500. TCR libraries were prepared with molecular barcoding, using unique molecular identifiers to normalize TCRbeta repertoire quantification. The public reads were quality trimmed at Q25 with fastp and then assembled into clones with MiXCR by TCRdb, keeping productive beta chains. Identical CDR3 proteins give one entry, which carries the most common genes and DNA. In all, the sample holds around 480,000 distinct CDR3 sequences, and 30% to 35% of those were seen once. The ten largest clonotypes hold 2% to 3% of the sample. Sequences were derived from PBMCs from the stem cell graft donor, sampled from the stem cell graft. The receptor source for this set is a human donor who donated a stem cell graft to a child with aplastic anemia.

The J gene is TRBJ2-7, the V gene TRBV6-5; 7 nucleotides match TRBD1. From germline, CDR1 is MNHEY and CDR2 SVGAGI. This CDR3 has 14 amino acids. V trimming: 8 bases; J trimming: 0 bases; junction bases outside the gene matches: 7. This CDR3 reads CASRTDRSSYEQYF. The CDR3 DNA reads as TGTGCCAGCCGCACGGACAGGAGCTCCTACGAGCAGTACTTC.

The genes are TRBV12-3 or TRBV12-4 and TRBJ1-4; D unclear. This CDR3 is built from 10 residues. Trimming took off 8 bases at V and 11 bases at J, with 9 bases between the two ends. The CDR3, as DNA: TGTGCCAGCGGCCGTGAGAAACTGTTTTTT. This translates into CASGREKLFF.

This clonotype showed up just a few times. The chain couples TRBV20-1 to TRBJ2-7; possibly TRBD2 for D (5 bases). Germline CDR1 reads DFQATT; CDR2 reads SNEGSKA (reference sequence). The V gene lost 6 bases and the J gene lost 1 base, with 13 bases spanning the gap. The CDR3 is 13 amino acids. The CDR3 DNA follows: TGCAGTGCATCGCCCCGGGATTCCTACGAGCAGTACGTC. Residues: CSASPRDSYEQYV.

The chain is built from TRBV29-1 and TRBJ1-2, with TRBD1 matching 7 bases. V lost 0 bases to trimming and J lost 6 bases; unmatched junction nucleotides: 10. CDR1 and CDR2 (germline): SQVTM, ANQGSEA. The CDR3 runs to 15 residues. The CDR3 loop is CSVEDRGQGEDGYTF. The CDR3 DNA reads TGCAGCGTTGAAGACCGAGGGCAGGGGGAGGATGGCTACACCTTC.

The V gene is TRBV29-1, the J gene TRBJ1-5, with 8 bases matching TRBD1. The germline V gene has CDR1 SQVTM and CDR2 ANQGSEA. The CDR3 extends over 16 amino acids. Trimming took 6 bases from V and 1 from J; bases not matched to a gene: 11. This CDR3 is CSVATTGGGSNQPQHF. The CDR3 bases are TGCAGCGTCGCAACCACAGGGGGGGGAAGCAATCAGCCCCAGCATTTT.

This clonotype turned up a few times. The chain is built from TRBV6-5 and TRBJ2-3; D gene unclear. Germline V lookup: CDR1 MNHEY, CDR2 SVGAGI. The CDR3 loop spans 13 amino acids. Trimming left V 0 bases short and J 3 bases short, with 4 bases between. CDR3 residues: CASSYSSTDTQYF. DNA of the CDR3: TGTGCCAGCAGTTACTCGTCAACAGATACGCAGTATTTT.

This rearrangement joins TRBV25-1 to TRBJ1-2; TRBD1 aligns across 9 bases. Trimming removed 5 bases from V and 6 bases from J; junction bases left unmatched: 7. Germline V gene sequence: CDR1 MGHDK, CDR2 SYGVNS. The CDR3 is 14 amino acids. CDR3 in amino acids: CASSITGTGNGYTF. CDR3 sequence (DNA): TGTGCCAGCAGTATTACCGGGACAGGGAATGGCTACACCTTC.

This clonotype has only a few counts. This chain connects TRBV5-5 to TRBJ2-3; TRBD2 agrees at 8 bases. Germline-derived CDR1 and CDR2 are SGHKS and YYEKEE (reference sequence). The ends lost 4 bases at V and 7 bases at J; junction bases unmatched: 14. This CDR3 contains 16 residues. For the CDR3, the DNA is TGTGCCAGCAGCGCCGGCTCGGGGGGGAAAGTGAATACGCAGTATTTT. It yields the protein CASSAGSGGKVNTQYF.

The chain has TRBV6-6 and TRBJ1-4; D uncertain. In germline, CDR1 is MNHNY, CDR2 SVGAGI (reference sequence). The CDR3 covers 13 residues. Trimming left V 10 bases short and J 1 base short, with 10 bases between. In nucleotides, the CDR3 is TGTGCCACCAGGTCGGGAACTAATGAAAAACTGTTTTTT. It encodes CATRSGTNEKLFF.

The V gene is TRBV18, the J gene TRBJ1-1, with 9 bases aligning to TRBD1. CDR1 is KGHSH and CDR2 is LQKENI in the germline V gene. V gave up 3 bases and J gave up 4 bases; unmatched junction bases: 12. The CDR3 spans 17 residues. The CDR3 region has the DNA TGTGCCAGCTCACCTTGGGACAGGGAAGGGCCCGGCACTGAAGCTTTCTTT. Encoded protein: CASSPWDREGPGTEAFF.

The rearrangement uses TRBV30 and TRBJ2-1; D gene ambiguous. The CDR3 sequence is 12 residues long. Looked up from germline, CDR1 is GTSNPN and CDR2 is SVGIG (reference sequence). With 0 bases removed from V and 7 bases from J, the gap between germline ends came to 7 bases. As DNA, the CDR3 is TGTGCCTGGAGTGTACGGTGGAATGAGCAGTTCTTC. The encoded protein is CAWSVRWNEQFF.

This clonotype has a handful of counts. This chain links TRBV18 with TRBJ2-3, with D unresolved. Germline V gene data show CDR1 as KGHSH and CDR2 as LQKENI. With 2 bases removed from V and 2 bases from J, the gap between germline ends came to 11 bases. The CDR3 extends over 15 amino acids. The CDR3 DNA follows: TGTGCCAGCTCACCAGGCAGCTTCACCACAGATACGCAGTATTTT. Translating it yields CASSPGSFTTDTQYF.

The chain uses TRBV15 and TRBJ2-1, with 7 bases aligning to TRBD2. V lost 1 base to trimming and J lost 4 bases; unmatched junction nucleotides: 7. Germline CDR1 is LNHNV and CDR2 is YYDKDF (reference sequence). This CDR3 is 16 amino acids long. CDR3 nucleotide sequence: TGTGCCACCAGCAGAGTTACGGGAGGCGGGTACAATGAGCAGTTCTTC. Its translation: CATSRVTGGGYNEQFF.

The rearrangement links TRBV7-2 to TRBJ1-2; D not resolved. This CDR3 region has 12 residues. CDR1 is SGHTA, CDR2 FQGNSA, per germline. V was clipped by 1 base and J by 7 bases, with 7 bases between them. CDR3 in DNA: TGTGCCAGCAGCTTAGGTACTTTTGGCTACACCTTC. Translation gives CASSLGTFGYTF.

A few counts support this clonotype. The chain carries TRBV20-1 and TRBJ1-1, with D perhaps matching TRBD1 (6 bases). The germline V gene encodes CDR1 DFQATT and CDR2 SNEGSKA (reference sequence). The CDR3 sequence is 16 residues long. The ends were cut back, 0 bases at V and 3 bases at J, with 17 bases in the middle. CDR3 in amino acids: CSARDDRHRADTEAFF. CDR3 DNA: TGCAGTGCTAGAGATGACAGGCACCGAGCGGACACTGAAGCTTTCTTT.

This clonotype was counted only a few times. The rearrangement joins TRBV6-5 to TRBJ1-2; D call uncertain. CDR1 and CDR2 (germline): MNHEY, SVGAGI. V lost 7 bases to trimming and J lost 4 bases, with 13 bases between them. This CDR3 contains 13 residues. The CDR3: CASKVAAPYGYTF. As DNA, the CDR3 is TGTGCCAGCAAAGTGGCGGCGCCCTATGGCTACACCTTC.

The genes are TRBV6-2 or TRBV6-3 and TRBJ2-7; 9 bases agree with TRBD2. J lost 5 bases, V lost 5 bases, and 4 bases had no gene match. The CDR3 runs to 13 residues. Germline CDR1 is MNHEY and CDR2 is SVGEGT. As DNA, the CDR3 is TGTGCCAGCAGTGAGGTAGCGGGAGACGAGCAGTACTTC. This translates into CASSEVAGDEQYF.

The genes are TRBV24-1 and TRBJ1-4; no clear D gene. CDR1 KGHDR and CDR2 SFDVKD come from the germline V gene. The CDR3 is made up of 16 amino acids. Trimming took off 3 bases at V and 5 bases at J, with 15 bases between the two ends. The CDR3 bases are TGTGCCACCAGTGATCACTCCTGGGGAGGAAATGAAAAACTGTTTTTT. Translation gives CATSDHSWGGNEKLFF.

The chain recombines TRBV5-1 with TRBJ2-5, with a weak D call TRBD1 (5 bases). Germline V gene data show CDR1 as SGHRS and CDR2 as YFSETQ. Between the trimmed V and J ends, which lost 1 base and 1 base, there was a span of 11 bases. CDR3 size: 15 residues. This CDR3 reads CASSLRGDSQETQYF. For the CDR3, the DNA is TGCGCCAGCAGCTTGAGGGGCGACAGCCAAGAGACCCAGTACTTC.

The genes are TRBV12-3 or TRBV12-4 and TRBJ1-4, with 7 bases matching TRBD1. CDR3 length: 15 amino acids. Trimming at V came to 5 bases and at J to 3 bases, leaving 6 bases not matched to a gene. The CDR3 spells CASSGLGTANEKLFF. The CDR3 DNA reads TGTGCCAGCAGTGGACTCGGGACAGCTAATGAAAAACTGTTTTTT.

The V gene is TRBV6-2 or TRBV6-3, the J gene TRBJ2-1; TRBD2 aligns across 10 bases. The ends lost 11 bases at V and 6 bases at J; junction bases unmatched: 10. Germline V gene sequence: CDR1 MNHEY, CDR2 SVGEGT. This CDR3 spans 14 amino acids. The DNA for the CDR3 is TGTGCCGCAGCATGGACTAGCGGAGGCAATGAGCAGTTCTTC. Protein product: CAAAWTSGGNEQFF.

There are a few counts of this clonotype. The rearrangement uses TRBV9 and TRBJ2-1; 11 nucleotides line up with TRBD1. Germline loops: CDR1 SGDLS, CDR2 YYNGEE. The CDR3 runs 15 residues. V was pared by 2 bases and J by 6 bases, with 4 bases of the junction left unmatched. CDR3 sequence reads: CASSVRDRGGNEQFF. The CDR3, as DNA: TGTGCCAGCAGCGTCCGGGACAGGGGGGGCAATGAGCAGTTCTTC.

The sample holds a few counts of this clonotype. The chain carries TRBV20-1 and TRBJ2-1; the match to TRBD2 covers 9 bases. The CDR3 loop spans 17 amino acids. V lost 7 bases, J lost 8 bases, and 21 bases stayed unmatched. CDR1 is DFQATT, CDR2 SNEGSKA, per germline (reference sequence). In DNA, the CDR3 is TGCAGTGGGAGGGTCGCCGGTGGCGGGAGGGCCGGCTATGAGCAGTTCTTC. Encoded protein: CSGRVAGGGRAGYEQFF.

The chain is built from TRBV29-1 and TRBJ2-6; D uncertain. Trimming cost V 6 bases and J 0 bases, with 9 bases left between them. Germline-derived CDR1 and CDR2 are SQVTM and ANQGSEA. The CDR3 is 14 residues long. The CDR3 DNA reads as TGCAGCGTGTCCTATAACTCTGGGGCCAACGTCCTGACTTTC. Its translation is CSVSYNSGANVLTF.

This clonotype was counted between two and nine times. The V and J genes are TRBV5-1 and TRBJ2-3; D could derive from TRBD1 or TRBD2 (5 bases each). The CDR3 runs to 14 residues. Germline V CDR1 and CDR2: SGHRS, YFSETQ. V lost 3 bases and J lost 5, with 13 bases in between. The CDR3 protein is CASSSHQRGDTQYF. CDR3 in DNA: TGCGCCAGCAGCTCGCACCAGAGGGGAGATACGCAGTATTTT.

The chain uses TRBV7-9 and TRBJ2-1, with TRBD1 matching over 9 bases. V lost 2 bases, J lost 7 bases, and 12 bases stayed unmatched. This CDR3 comprises 17 residues. Germline CDR1 SEHNR, CDR2 FQNEAQ (reference sequence). CDR3 coding DNA: TGTGCCAGCAGCTTACTGAAAGGACAGGGGTTTACAAATGAGCAGTTCTTC. Protein product: CASSLLKGQGFTNEQFF.